The entry that follows covers one T cell receptor (beta chain) sequence. Its specificity is not known. This entry belongs to a study of T cell repertoires in cytomegalovirus infection. CDR1 and CDR2 (germline): DFQATT, SNEGSKA (reference sequence). This CDR3 has 13 residues. V lost 3 bases and J 5 bases, leaving 8 bases between the germline ends. TCRdb independently ran MiXCR on the reads; one entry per CDR3 protein. This sample has around 300,000 distinct CDR3 sequences, with roughly 25% found just once. The chain has TRBV20-1 and TRBJ1-6; D unresolved. This clonotype was obtained from a human donor in good health (CMV status not recorded). Some clones in this sample may be carry-over from other donors' samples. The sequences come from cultured PBMCs, collected from culture after CMV antigen stimulation. CDR3 amino acids: CSASGGDNSPLHF. CDR3 coding DNA: TGCAGTGCTAGCGGTGGGGATAATTCACCCCTCCACTTT.